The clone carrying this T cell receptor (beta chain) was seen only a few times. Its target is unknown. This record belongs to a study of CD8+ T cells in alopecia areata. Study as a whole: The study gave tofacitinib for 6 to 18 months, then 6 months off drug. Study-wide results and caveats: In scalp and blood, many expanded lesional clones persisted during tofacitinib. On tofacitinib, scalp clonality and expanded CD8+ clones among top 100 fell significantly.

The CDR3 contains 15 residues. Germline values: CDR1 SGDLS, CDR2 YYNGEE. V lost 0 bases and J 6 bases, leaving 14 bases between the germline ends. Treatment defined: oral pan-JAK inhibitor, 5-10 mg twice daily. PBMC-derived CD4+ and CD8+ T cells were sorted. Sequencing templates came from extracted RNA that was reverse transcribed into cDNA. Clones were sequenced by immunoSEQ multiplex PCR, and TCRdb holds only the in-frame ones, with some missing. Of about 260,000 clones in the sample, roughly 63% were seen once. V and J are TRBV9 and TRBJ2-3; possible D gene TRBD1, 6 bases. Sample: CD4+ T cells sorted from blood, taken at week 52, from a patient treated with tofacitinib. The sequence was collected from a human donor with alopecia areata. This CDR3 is CASSVAYKGEDTQYF. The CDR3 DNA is TGTGCCAGCAGCGTAGCTTATAAGGGGGAGGATACGCAGTATTTT.